This TCR beta chain was documented in a study of early T cells in non-severe SARS-CoV-2 infection. Study at large: From unsorted whole blood, bulk RNA was sequenced, and the chains remained unpaired.

Study results and limitations: A preference for anti-spike CD8 responses marked VDJdb matching, which missed private and CD4 specificities.

Separate cDNA molecules each had unique molecular identifiers attached to them. TCRdb re-called the 5' RACE reads with MiXCR, one entry per CDR3 protein. This sample carries tens of thousands of distinct CDR3 sequences, approximately 10% of them seen once, and the ten largest clones take around 20%. This clonotype was seen many times. What it binds is not known. The sequencing input was whole blood. This clonotype originated in an adult who was a healthcare worker with PCR-confirmed SARS-CoV-2 infection or an uninfected control (not recorded which).

Here the CDR3 reads CASSPGLAGGDEQFF. CDR3 coding DNA: TGTGCCAGCAGCCCGGGACTAGCGGGGGGCGATGAGCAGTTCTTC. The chain uses TRBV7-9 and TRBJ2-1; 15 bases fit TRBD2. Germline V gives CDR1 SEHNR, CDR2 FQNEAQ (reference sequence). The junction had 4 bases not matched to a gene; V was cut back by 5 bases and J by 8 bases. The CDR3 consists of 15 residues.